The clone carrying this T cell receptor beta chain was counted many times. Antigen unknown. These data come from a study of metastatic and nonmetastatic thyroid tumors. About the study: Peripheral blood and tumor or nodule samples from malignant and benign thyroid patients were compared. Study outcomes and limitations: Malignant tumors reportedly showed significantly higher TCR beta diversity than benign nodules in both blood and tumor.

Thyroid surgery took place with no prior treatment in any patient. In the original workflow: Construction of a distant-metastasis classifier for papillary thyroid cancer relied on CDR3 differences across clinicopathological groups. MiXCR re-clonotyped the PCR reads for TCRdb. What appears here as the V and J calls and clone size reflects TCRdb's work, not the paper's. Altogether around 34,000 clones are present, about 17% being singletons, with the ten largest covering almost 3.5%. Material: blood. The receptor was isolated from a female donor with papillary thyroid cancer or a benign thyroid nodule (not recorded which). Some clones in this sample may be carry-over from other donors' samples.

The DNA for the CDR3 is TGCAGTGCAAAGACCCCCGCGGACACCGGGGAGCTGTTTTTT. Protein product: CSAKTPADTGELFF. The chain uses TRBV20-1 and TRBJ2-2, with unresolved D. The germline V and J ends were trimmed by 6 bases and 3 bases, with 14 bases remaining between them. Germline-derived CDR1 and CDR2 are DFQATT and SNEGSKA (reference sequence). The CDR3 has 14 residues.